This TCR beta chain was identified during a study of T cells expressing NK-cell markers. The wider study: With respect to HCMV, seven of the eight sequenced donors were seropositive, and one was seronegative. Findings and limits, study-wide: These clonotypes additionally ranked first within the CD3+CD56-NKG2C+ fraction of a few donors.

A 5'RACE template switching approach incorporating UMIs was used to make TCR beta cDNA. After re-calling the 5' RACE reads, TCRdb lists one entry per CDR3 protein, DNA absent. The listing records 200,000 to 300,000 distinct CDR3 sequences. Germline V lookup: CDR1 MNHEY, CDR2 SVGEGT. The CDR3 spans 16 residues. Worth noting for this clonotype: Its antigen is unidentified.

The rearrangement joins TRBV6-2 or TRBV6-3 to TRBJ1-5; TCRdb lists TRBD1, though no DNA is available to test this call. The origin of this receptor is a woman between 18 and 75 years old in good health. The source material was blood T cells: a sorted CD56 or NKG2C T cell subset, CD4+ or CD8+ T cells, or bulk PBMC T cells (not recorded which). CDR3: CASSRGELLSNQPQHF.